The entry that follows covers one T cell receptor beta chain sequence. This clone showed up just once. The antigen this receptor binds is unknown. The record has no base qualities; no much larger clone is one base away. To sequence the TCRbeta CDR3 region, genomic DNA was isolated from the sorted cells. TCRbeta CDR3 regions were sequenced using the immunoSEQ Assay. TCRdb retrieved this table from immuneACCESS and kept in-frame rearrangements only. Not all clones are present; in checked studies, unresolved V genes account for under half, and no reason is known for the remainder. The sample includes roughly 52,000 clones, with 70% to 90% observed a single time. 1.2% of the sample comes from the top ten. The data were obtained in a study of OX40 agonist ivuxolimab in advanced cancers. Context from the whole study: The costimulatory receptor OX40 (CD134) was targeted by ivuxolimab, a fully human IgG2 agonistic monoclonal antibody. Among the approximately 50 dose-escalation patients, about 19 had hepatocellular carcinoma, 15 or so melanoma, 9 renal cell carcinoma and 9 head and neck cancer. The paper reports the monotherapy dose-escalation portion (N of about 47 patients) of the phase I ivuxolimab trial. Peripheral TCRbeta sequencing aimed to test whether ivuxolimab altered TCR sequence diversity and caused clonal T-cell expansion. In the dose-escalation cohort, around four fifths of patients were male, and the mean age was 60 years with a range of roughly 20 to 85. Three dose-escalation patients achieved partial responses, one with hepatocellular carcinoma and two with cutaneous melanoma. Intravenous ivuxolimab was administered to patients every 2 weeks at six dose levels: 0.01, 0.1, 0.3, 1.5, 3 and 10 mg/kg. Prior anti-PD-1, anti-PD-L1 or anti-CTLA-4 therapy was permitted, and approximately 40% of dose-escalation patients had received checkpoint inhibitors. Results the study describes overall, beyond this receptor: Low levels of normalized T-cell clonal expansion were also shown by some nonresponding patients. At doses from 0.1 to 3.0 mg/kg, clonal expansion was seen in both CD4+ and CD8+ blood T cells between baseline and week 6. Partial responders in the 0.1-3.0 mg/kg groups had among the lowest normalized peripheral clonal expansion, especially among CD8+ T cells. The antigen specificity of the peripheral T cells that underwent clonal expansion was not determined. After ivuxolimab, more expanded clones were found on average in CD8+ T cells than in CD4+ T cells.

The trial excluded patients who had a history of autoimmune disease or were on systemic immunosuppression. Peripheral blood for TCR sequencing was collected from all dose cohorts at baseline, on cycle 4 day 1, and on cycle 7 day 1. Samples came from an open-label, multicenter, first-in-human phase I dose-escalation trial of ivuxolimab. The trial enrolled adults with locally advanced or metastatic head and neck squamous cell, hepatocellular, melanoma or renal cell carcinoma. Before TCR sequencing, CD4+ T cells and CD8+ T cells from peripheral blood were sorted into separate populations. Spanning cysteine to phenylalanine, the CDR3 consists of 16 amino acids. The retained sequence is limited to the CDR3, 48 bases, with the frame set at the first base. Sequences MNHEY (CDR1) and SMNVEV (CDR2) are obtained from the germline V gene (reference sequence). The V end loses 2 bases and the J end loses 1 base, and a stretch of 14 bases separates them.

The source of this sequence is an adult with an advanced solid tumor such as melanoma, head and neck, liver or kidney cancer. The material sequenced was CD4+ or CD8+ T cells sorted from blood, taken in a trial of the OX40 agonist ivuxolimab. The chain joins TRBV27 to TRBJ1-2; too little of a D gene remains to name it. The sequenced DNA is TGTGCCAGCAGTTTAAACCACCTCTCCGTTAACTATGGCTACACCTTC. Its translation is CASSLNHLSVNYGYTF.